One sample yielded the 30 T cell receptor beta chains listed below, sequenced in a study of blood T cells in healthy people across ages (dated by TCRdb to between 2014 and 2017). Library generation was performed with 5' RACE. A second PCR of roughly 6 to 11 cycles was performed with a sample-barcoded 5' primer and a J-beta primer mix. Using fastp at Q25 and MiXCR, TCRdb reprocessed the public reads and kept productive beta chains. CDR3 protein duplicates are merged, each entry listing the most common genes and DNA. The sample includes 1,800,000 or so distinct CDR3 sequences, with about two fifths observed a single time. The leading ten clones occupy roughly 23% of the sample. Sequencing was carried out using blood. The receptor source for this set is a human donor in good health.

Written as DNA, the CDR3 is TGTGCCACCAGTGATACCACAACAGGGGGAGACATTCAGTACTTC. Its protein product is CATSDTTTGGDIQYF. The chain has TRBV24-1 and TRBJ2-4; 8 bases align to TRBD1. The CDR3 runs to 15 residues. Germline values: CDR1 KGHDR, CDR2 SFDVKD. J gave up 8 bases and V 3 bases, and 8 bases lay outside the gene matches.

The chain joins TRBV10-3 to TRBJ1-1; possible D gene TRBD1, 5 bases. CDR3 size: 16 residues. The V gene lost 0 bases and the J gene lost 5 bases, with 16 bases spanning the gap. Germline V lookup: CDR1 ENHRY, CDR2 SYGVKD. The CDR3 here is CAISESRAEGRTEAFF. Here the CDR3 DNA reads TGTGCCATCAGTGAGTCCCGGGCTGAGGGGAGGACTGAAGCTTTCTTT.

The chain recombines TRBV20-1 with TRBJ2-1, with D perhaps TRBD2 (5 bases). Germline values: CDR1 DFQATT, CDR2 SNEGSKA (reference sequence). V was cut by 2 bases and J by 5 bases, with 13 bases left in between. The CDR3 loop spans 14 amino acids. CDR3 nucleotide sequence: TGCAGTGCTAGATCAGCGGAAGGGAACAATGAGCAGTTCTTC. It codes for CSARSAEGNNEQFF.

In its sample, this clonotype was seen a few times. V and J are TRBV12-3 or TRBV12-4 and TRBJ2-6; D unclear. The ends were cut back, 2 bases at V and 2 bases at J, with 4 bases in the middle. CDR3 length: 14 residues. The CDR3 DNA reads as TGTGCCAGCAGTTTAAACGCTGGGGCCAACGTCCTGACTTTC. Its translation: CASSLNAGANVLTF.

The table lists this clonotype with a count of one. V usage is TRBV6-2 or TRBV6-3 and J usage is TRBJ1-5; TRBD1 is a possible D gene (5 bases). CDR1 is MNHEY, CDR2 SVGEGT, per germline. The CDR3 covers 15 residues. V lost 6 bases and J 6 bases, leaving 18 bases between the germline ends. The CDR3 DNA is TGTGCCAGCAGATTCTTCCGGGGGATATCTCAGCCCCAGCATTTT. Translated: CASRFFRGISQPQHF.

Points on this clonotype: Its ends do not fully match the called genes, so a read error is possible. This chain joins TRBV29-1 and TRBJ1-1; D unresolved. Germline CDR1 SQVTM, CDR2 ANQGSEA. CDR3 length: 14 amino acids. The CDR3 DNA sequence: TGCAGCGTTCATCTCCAGTCCCCCAACACTGAGGCTTTCTTT. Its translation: CSVHLQSPNTEAFF.

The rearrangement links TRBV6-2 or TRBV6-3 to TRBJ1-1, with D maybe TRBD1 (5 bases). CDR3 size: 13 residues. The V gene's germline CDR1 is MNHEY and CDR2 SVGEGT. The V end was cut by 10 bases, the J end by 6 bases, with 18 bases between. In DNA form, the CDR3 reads TGTGCCACCTCATCGCAGGGTACCCCTGAAGCTTTCTTT. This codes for CATSSQGTPEAFF.

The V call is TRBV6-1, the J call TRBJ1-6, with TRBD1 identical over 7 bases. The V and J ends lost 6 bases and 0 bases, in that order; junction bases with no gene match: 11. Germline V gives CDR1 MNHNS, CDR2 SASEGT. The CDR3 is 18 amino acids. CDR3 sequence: CASRRPGQSYSYNSPLHF. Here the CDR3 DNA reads TGTGCCAGCAGACGACCGGGACAGTCTTACTCCTATAATTCACCCCTCCACTTT.

CDR3 residues: CSARGINSYEQYF. Here the CDR3 DNA reads TGCAGTGCTAGAGGGATTAACTCCTACGAGCAGTACTTC. The chain is built from TRBV20-1 and TRBJ2-7; D is uncertain. Trimming took off 1 base at V and 0 bases at J, with 7 bases between the two ends. The CDR3 runs to 13 residues. Germline assignment: CDR1 DFQATT and CDR2 SNEGSKA (reference sequence).

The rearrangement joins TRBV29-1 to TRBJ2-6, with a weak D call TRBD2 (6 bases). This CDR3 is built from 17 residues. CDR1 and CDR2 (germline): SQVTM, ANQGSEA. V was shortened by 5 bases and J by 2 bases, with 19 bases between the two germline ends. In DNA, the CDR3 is TGCAGCGTTTGGGGGACTGGGGGTAGACCTGGGGCCAACGTCCTGACTTTC. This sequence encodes CSVWGTGGRPGANVLTF.

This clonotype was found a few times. The CDR3 is CSAEIDRLSYEQYF. The CDR3 DNA is TGCAGTGCCGAGATAGACAGGCTGAGTTACGAGCAGTACTTC. The chain is built from TRBV20-1 and TRBJ2-7; the D gene is possibly TRBD1 (6 bases). Germline values: CDR1 DFQATT, CDR2 SNEGSKA (reference sequence). The CDR3 has 14 residues. The ends were cut back, 6 bases at V and 4 bases at J, with 19 bases in the middle.

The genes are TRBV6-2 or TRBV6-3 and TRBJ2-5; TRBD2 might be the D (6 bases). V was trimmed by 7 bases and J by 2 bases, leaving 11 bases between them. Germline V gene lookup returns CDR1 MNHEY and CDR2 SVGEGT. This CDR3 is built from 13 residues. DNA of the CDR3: TGTGCCAGCACTTCTAGCGCTCAAGAGACCCAGTACTTC. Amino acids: CASTSSAQETQYF.

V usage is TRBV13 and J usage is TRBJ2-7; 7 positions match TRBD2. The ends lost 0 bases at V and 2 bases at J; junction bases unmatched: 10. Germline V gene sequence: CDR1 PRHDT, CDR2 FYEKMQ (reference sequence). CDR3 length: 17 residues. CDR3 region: CASSLGGVTGTTYEQYF. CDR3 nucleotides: TGTGCCAGCAGCTTAGGGGGGGTGACGGGGACTACCTACGAGCAGTACTTC.

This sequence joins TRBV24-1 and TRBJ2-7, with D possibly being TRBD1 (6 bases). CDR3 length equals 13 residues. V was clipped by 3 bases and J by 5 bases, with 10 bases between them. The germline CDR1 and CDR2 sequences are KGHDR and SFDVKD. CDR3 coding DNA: TGTGCCACCAGTGATACAGGGTGGGACGAGCAGTACTTC. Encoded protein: CATSDTGWDEQYF.

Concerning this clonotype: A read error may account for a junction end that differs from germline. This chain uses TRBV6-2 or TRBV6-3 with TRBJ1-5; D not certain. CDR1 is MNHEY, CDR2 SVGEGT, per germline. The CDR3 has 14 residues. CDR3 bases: TGTGCCAACAGTTACTCCGTCGTAAATCAGCCCCAGCATTTT. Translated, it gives CANSYSVVNQPQHF.

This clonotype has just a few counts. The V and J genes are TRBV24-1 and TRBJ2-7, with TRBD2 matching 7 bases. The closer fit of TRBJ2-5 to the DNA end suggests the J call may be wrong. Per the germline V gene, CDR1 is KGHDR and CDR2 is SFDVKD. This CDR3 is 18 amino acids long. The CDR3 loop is CATSDFGGASGIWETQYF. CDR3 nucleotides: TGTGCCACCAGTGATTTTGGAGGGGCTAGCGGTATATGGGAGACCCAGTACTTC.

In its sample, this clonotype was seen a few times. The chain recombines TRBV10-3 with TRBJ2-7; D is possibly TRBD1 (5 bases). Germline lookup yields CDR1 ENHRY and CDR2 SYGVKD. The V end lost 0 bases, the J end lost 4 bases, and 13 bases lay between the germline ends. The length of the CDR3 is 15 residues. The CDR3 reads CAISESQGAPYEQYF. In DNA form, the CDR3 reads TGTGCCATCAGTGAGTCGCAGGGCGCCCCTTACGAGCAGTACTTC.

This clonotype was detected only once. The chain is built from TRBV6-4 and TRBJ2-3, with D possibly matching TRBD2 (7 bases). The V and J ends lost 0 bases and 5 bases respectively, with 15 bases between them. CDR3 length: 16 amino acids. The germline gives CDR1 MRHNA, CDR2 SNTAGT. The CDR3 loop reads CASSDSGRGGRDTQYF. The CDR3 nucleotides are TGTGCCAGCAGTGACTCGGGGAGGGGGGGCCGAGATACGCAGTATTTT.

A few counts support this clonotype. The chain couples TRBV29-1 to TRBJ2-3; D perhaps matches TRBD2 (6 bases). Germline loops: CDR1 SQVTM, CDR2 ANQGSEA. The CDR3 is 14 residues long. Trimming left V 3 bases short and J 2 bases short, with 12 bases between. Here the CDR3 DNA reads TGCAGCGTTGATGGGACTTTTATCACAGATACGCAGTATTTT. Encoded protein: CSVDGTFITDTQYF.

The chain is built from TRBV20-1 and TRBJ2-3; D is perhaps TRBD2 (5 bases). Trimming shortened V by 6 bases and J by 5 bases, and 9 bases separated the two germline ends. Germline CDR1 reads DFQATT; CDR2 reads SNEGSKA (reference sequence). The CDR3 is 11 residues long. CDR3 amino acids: CSAPREDTQYF. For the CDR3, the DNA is TGCAGTGCCCCTCGGGAAGATACGCAGTATTTT.

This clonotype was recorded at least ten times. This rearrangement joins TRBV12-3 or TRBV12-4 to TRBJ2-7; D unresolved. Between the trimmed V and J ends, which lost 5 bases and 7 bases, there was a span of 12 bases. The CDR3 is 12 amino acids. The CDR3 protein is CASSARMGEQYF. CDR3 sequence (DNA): TGTGCCAGCAGTGCTCGGATGGGGGAGCAGTACTTC.

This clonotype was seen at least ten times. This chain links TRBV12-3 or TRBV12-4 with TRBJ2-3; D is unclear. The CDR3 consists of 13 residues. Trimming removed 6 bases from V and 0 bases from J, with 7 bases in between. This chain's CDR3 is CASRGTSTDTQYF. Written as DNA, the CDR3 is TGTGCCAGCAGAGGTACTAGCACAGATACGCAGTATTTT.

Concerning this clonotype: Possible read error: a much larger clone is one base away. As DNA, the CDR3 is TGTGCCTGCAGCCCTTGGGGGACGGTTTCTGGCTACACCTTC. Protein: CACSPWGTVSGYTF. V gene TRBV5-5 combines with J gene TRBJ1-2; TRBD1 is a possible D gene (5 bases). The germline V gene encodes CDR1 SGHKS and CDR2 YYEKEE (reference sequence). This CDR3 comprises 14 residues.

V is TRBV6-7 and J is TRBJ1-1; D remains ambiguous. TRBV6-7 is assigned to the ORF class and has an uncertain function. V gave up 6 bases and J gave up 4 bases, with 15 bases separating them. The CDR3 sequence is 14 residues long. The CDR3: CASREGRSITEAFF. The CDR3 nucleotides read TGTGCCAGCAGGGAAGGACGGTCTATCACTGAAGCTTTCTTT.

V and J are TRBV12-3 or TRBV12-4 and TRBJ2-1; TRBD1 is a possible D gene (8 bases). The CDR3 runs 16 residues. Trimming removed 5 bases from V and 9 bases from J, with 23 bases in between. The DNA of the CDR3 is TGTGCCAGCAGTCCACCGACAGGGGAGGGGACTGGTGAGCAGTTCTTC. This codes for CASSPPTGEGTGEQFF.

CDR3 coding DNA: TGTGCCAGCAGCTTAACGGGGAGAGCGGGGGGGCCCGGAGATACGCAGTATTTT. Protein: CASSLTGRAGGPGDTQYF. The V gene is TRBV7-3, the J gene TRBJ2-3, with 10 bases aligning to TRBD2. Unmatched junction bases numbered 11, after V lost 0 bases and J lost 5 bases. Germline-derived CDR1 and CDR2 are SGHTA and FQGTGA. The CDR3 contains 18 residues.

Here the CDR3 reads CASSHGKGRGGNTIYF. In DNA, the CDR3 is TGTGCCAGCAGCCACGGGAAGGGGCGAGGAGGAAACACCATATATTTT. The chain is built from TRBV14 and TRBJ1-3, with TRBD1 as a possible D gene (5 bases). CDR3 length: 16 amino acids. Germline CDR1 reads SGHDN; CDR2 reads FVKESK. With 3 bases removed from V and 4 bases from J, the gap between germline ends came to 16 bases.

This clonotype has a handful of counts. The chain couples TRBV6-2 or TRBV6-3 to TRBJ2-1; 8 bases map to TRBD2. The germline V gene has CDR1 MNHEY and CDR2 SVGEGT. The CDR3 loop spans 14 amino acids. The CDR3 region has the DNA TGTACCGGCAGCTCCGGGACTAGTCGGAATGAGCAGTTCTTC. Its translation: CTGSSGTSRNEQFF.

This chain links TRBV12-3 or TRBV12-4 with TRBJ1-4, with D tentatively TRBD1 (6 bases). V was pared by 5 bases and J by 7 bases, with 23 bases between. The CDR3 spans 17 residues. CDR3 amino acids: CASSPSGGRGVGEKLFF. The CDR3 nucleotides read TGTGCCAGCAGTCCCTCGGGGGGCAGGGGAGTGGGTGAAAAACTGTTTTTT.

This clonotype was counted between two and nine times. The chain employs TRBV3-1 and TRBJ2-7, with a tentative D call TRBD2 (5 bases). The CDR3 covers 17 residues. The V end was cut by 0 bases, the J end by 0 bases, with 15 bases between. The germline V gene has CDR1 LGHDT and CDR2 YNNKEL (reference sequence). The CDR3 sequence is CASSQDRGFTLSYEQYF. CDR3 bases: TGTGCCAGCAGCCAAGATAGAGGGTTCACCCTCTCCTACGAGCAGTACTTC.